The 25 T cell receptor beta chains reported below all come from one sample, sequenced in a study of blood T cells in healthy people across ages. Sample-barcoded 5' priming and a J-beta primer mix drove a second PCR of roughly 6 to 12 cycles. TCRdb reprocessed the 5' RACE reads with MiXCR, giving one entry per CDR3 protein. The sample has about 970,000 distinct CDR3 sequences; approximately 50% are singletons. The sample was blood. The receptors shown here come from a woman aged 60-75 years in good health.

The genes are TRBV20-1 and TRBJ2-7; 11 bases agree with TRBD2. With V trimmed by 5 bases and J by 5 bases, 11 bases remained unmatched. In germline, CDR1 is DFQATT, CDR2 SNEGSKA (reference sequence). The CDR3 spans 15 residues. CDR3 residues: CSALVTSGKLNEQYF. The CDR3 coding sequence is TGCAGTGCTCTTGTGACTAGCGGGAAGCTGAACGAGCAGTACTTC.

Of note for this clonotype: A much larger clonotype is one base distant, so this may be a read error. CDR3 loop: CSAPTLTGLVYNERFF. The DNA for the CDR3 is TGCAGTGCTCCGACCCTGACGGGACTAGTCTACAATGAGCGGTTCTTC. J is TRBJ2-1 and V is TRBV20-1; 8 bases line up with TRBD2. This CDR3 contains 16 residues. The germline CDR1 and CDR2 sequences are DFQATT and SNEGSKA (reference sequence).

This CDR3 reads CAIGQNQPQHF. The DNA for the CDR3 is TGTGCCATCGGTCAAAATCAGCCCCAGCATTTT. The chain joins TRBV10-3 to TRBJ1-5; D is unclear. CDR1 and CDR2 (germline): ENHRY, SYGVKD. With 8 bases removed from V and 4 bases from J, the gap between germline ends came to 6 bases. The CDR3 loop spans 11 amino acids.

The rearrangement uses TRBV2 and TRBJ1-2, with TRBD1 as a possible D gene (5 bases). The germline V gene has CDR1 SNHLY and CDR2 FYNNEI. Between the trimmed V and J ends, which lost 8 bases and 6 bases, there was a span of 16 bases. The CDR3 contains 13 residues. In DNA, the CDR3 is TGTGCCAGCGCGCAGGGAAATTCAAATGGCTACACCTTC. This encodes CASAQGNSNGYTF.

This clonotype was detected only a few times. J is TRBJ2-7 and V is TRBV14; TRBD2 aligns across 8 bases. Trimming took 0 bases from V and 3 from J; bases not matched to a gene: 7. Germline V gives CDR1 SGHDN, CDR2 FVKESK. The CDR3 loop spans 16 amino acids. The CDR3, as DNA: TGTGCCAGCAGCCAAGATCAAAGGACTAGCTACTACGAGCAGTACTTC. This codes for CASSQDQRTSYYEQYF.

The J gene is TRBJ2-4, the V gene TRBV12-3 or TRBV12-4; a weak D match, TRBD2 (5 bases). The V end lost 6 bases, the J end lost 0 bases, and 27 bases lay between the germline ends. The CDR3 runs 20 residues. CDR3 amino acids: CASSLLVLADGNLAKNIQYF. The CDR3 DNA reads as TGTGCCAGCAGCCTCCTGGTGCTAGCAGACGGTAACCTAGCCAAAAACATTCAGTACTTC.

The J gene is TRBJ2-3, the V gene TRBV3-1; 7 bases fit TRBD2. V lost 3 bases, J lost 6 bases, and 3 bases stayed unmatched. The germline V gene has CDR1 LGHDT and CDR2 YNNKEL (reference sequence). CDR3 length: 13 residues. The CDR3 here is CASSQGGRDTQYF. CDR3 sequence (DNA): TGTGCCAGCAGCCAGGGAGGGAGGGATACGCAGTATTTT.

J is TRBJ2-5 and V is TRBV2, with D uncertain. V shed 1 base and J shed 1 base, with 10 bases lying between them. Germline values: CDR1 SNHLY, CDR2 FYNNEI. The CDR3 totals 15 residues. The CDR3 region is CASSEDLVPQETQYF. The CDR3 nucleotides read TGTGCCAGCAGTGAAGACCTGGTCCCCCAAGAGACCCAGTACTTC.

This clonotype was picked up a small number of times. The chain links TRBV4-2 to TRBJ2-1; TRBD2 aligns across 12 bases. J gave up 4 bases and V 0 bases, and 7 bases lay outside the gene matches. The CDR3 loop spans 18 amino acids. Germline V CDR1 and CDR2: LGHNA, YNFKEQ. The chain's CDR3 is CASSQDRTTSGGYNEQFF. The CDR3 region has the DNA TGTGCCAGCAGCCAAGATCGCACGACTAGCGGGGGTTACAATGAGCAGTTCTTC.

The gene calls are TRBV29-1 and TRBJ2-7; 7 nucleotides align to TRBD2. The trim removed 4 bases at V and 4 bases at J, leaving 7 bases unmatched. The germline V gene has CDR1 SQVTM and CDR2 ANQGSEA. The CDR3 covers 13 residues. The CDR3 sequence: CSVGGGGSYEQYF. CDR3 DNA sequence: TGCAGCGTTGGGGGTGGCGGGAGTTACGAGCAGTACTTC.

V gene TRBV5-1 combines with J gene TRBJ2-1; 13 bases map to TRBD2. With 1 base clipped from V and 7 bases from J, the junction kept 14 bases outside the gene matches. The CDR3 runs 19 residues. The germline CDR1 and CDR2 sequences are SGHRS and YFSETQ. The CDR3, as DNA: TGCGCCAGCAGCTTGATGGGACTAGCGGGACCTTTTGGGGGGAATGAGCAGTTCTTC. Translating it yields CASSLMGLAGPFGGNEQFF.

The V and J genes are TRBV3-1 and TRBJ2-6; no reliable D call. CDR1 LGHDT and CDR2 YNNKEL come from the germline V gene (reference sequence). Trimming removed 5 bases from V and 0 bases from J, with 5 bases in between. The CDR3 totals 14 residues. CDR3 residues: CASSWSSGANVLTF. The CDR3 bases are TGTGCCAGCAGCTGGTCCTCTGGGGCCAACGTCCTGACTTTC.

The V gene is TRBV12-3 or TRBV12-4, the J gene TRBJ1-1; 7 bases line up with TRBD1. Losses at the gene ends were 4 bases for V and 6 bases for J; bases not matched to a gene: 11. The CDR3 has 15 residues. Here the CDR3 reads CASSSRQGGIPEAFF. The DNA for the CDR3 is TGTGCCAGCAGTTCCAGACAGGGAGGAATACCTGAAGCTTTCTTT.

This clonotype was recorded once. The chain employs TRBV20-1 and TRBJ2-7; D is uncertain. V was trimmed by 3 bases and J by 3 bases, leaving 9 bases between them. Germline V CDR1 and CDR2: DFQATT, SNEGSKA (reference sequence). The CDR3 is made up of 12 amino acids. The CDR3 loop is CSASPENYEQYF. The DNA for the CDR3 is TGCAGTGCTAGTCCAGAGAACTACGAGCAGTACTTC.

This chain connects TRBV6-4 to TRBJ2-7, with TRBD1 matching over 8 bases. The CDR3 covers 16 residues. V gave up 5 bases and J gave up 2 bases; unmatched junction bases: 11. In germline, CDR1 is MRHNA, CDR2 SNTAGT. CDR3 in DNA: TGTGCCAGCAGTCTATATCCCGGGACAGGCCCCTACGAGCAGTACTTC. It translates to CASSLYPGTGPYEQYF.

The chain recombines TRBV29-1 with TRBJ2-1; D is unclear. The V end was cut by 2 bases, the J end by 4 bases, with 9 bases between. The CDR3 contains 13 residues. CDR1 SQVTM and CDR2 ANQGSEA come from the germline V gene. For the CDR3, the DNA is TGCAGCGTTGAAACCGTTGAATACAATGAGCAGTTCTTC. Translated, it gives CSVETVEYNEQFF.

The gene calls are TRBV6-5 and TRBJ1-3; TRBD1 agrees at 9 bases. This CDR3 has 16 residues. CDR1 MNHEY and CDR2 SVGAGI come from the germline V gene. The V gene end was trimmed by 0 bases and the J gene end by 2 bases; junction bases not matched to a gene: 2. DNA for the CDR3: TGTGCCAGCAGTTACTCGGGGACAGGGCCTGGAAACACCATATATTTT. This codes for CASSYSGTGPGNTIYF.

This clonotype has just a few counts. The chain has TRBV7-6 and TRBJ2-7; perhaps TRBD2 as D (5 bases). V lost 5 bases to trimming and J lost 6 bases, with 23 bases between them. CDR1 and CDR2 from the germline V gene are SGHVS and FNYEAQ. The CDR3 runs 16 residues. CDR3 loop: CASSRERTRLQGEQYF. CDR3 bases: TGTGCCAGCAGCCGAGAGAGAACTAGGCTCCAAGGCGAGCAGTACTTC.

The chain uses TRBV6-1 and TRBJ1-1, with D perhaps matching TRBD1 (5 bases). This CDR3 comprises 14 residues. The germline CDR1 and CDR2 sequences are MNHNS and SASEGT. Trimming cost V 7 bases and J 4 bases, with 16 bases left between them. The CDR3 loop is CASTGTVLITEAFF. As DNA, the CDR3 is TGTGCCAGCACCGGGACTGTGTTGATCACTGAAGCTTTCTTT.

Here the CDR3 DNA reads TGTGCCAGCAGCCCCGGAGGCGTGGGAACAGATACGCAGTATTTT. Protein sequence: CASSPGGVGTDTQYF. This chain joins TRBV7-2 and TRBJ2-3; weak D call: TRBD2 (5 bases). This CDR3 comprises 15 residues. With 5 bases removed from V and 3 bases from J, the gap between germline ends came to 15 bases. Per germline, CDR1 SGHTA and CDR2 FQGNSA.

V is TRBV20-1 and J is TRBJ2-5; D is unclear. Germline V gives CDR1 DFQATT, CDR2 SNEGSKA (reference sequence). Trimming pared 0 bases from V and 1 base from J, leaving 18 bases between. This CDR3 is built from 17 residues. The DNA of the CDR3 is TGCAGTGCTAGAGATCTACATAGGGTGGGTTTCCAAGAGACCCAGTACTTC. Its protein is CSARDLHRVGFQETQYF.

This sequence joins TRBV5-1 and TRBJ2-7; D is undetermined. The CDR3 loop spans 13 amino acids. Trimming shortened V by 4 bases and J by 3 bases, and 11 bases separated the two germline ends. Germline V gives CDR1 SGHRS, CDR2 YFSETQ. The CDR3 is CASSQPGNYEQYF. The CDR3 bases are TGCGCCAGCAGCCAACCAGGCAACTACGAGCAGTACTTC.

The chain employs TRBV4-3 and TRBJ2-4, with D perhaps TRBD1 (5 bases). Germline lookup yields CDR1 LGHNA and CDR2 YSLEER. CDR3 length: 16 residues. Trimming removed 3 bases from V and 2 bases from J, with 14 bases in between. This chain's CDR3 is CASSQETGITKNIQYF. The CDR3 DNA follows: TGCGCCAGCAGCCAGGAAACAGGAATAACCAAAAACATTCAGTACTTC.

This clonotype was detected a few times. The chain links TRBV4-3 to TRBJ1-2; D perhaps matches TRBD1 (5 bases). Trimming took off 3 bases at V and 0 bases at J, with 20 bases between the two ends. This CDR3 comprises 18 residues. Germline CDR1 LGHNA, CDR2 YSLEER. CDR3 coding DNA: TGCGCCAGCAGCCAGACGGGACCCCGCGAAGAGCCTAACTATGGCTACACCTTC. Its protein is CASSQTGPREEPNYGYTF.

This chain links TRBV12-3 or TRBV12-4 with TRBJ2-3; D ambiguous. CDR3 size: 14 residues. Trimming shortened V by 4 bases and J by 2 bases, and 10 bases separated the two germline ends. The CDR3 nucleotides are TGTGCCAGCAGTTCCGTGGTACACACAGATACGCAGTATTTT. Translating gives CASSSVVHTDTQYF.